These 4 T cell receptor beta chains were all obtained from the same sample, sequenced in a study of blood T cell repertoires in COVID-19. Sequencing used immunoSEQ multiplex PCR; TCRdb keeps in-frame clones, though not all of them. The sample yields 25,000 to 35,000 clones, 65% to 90% seen once. Sample: peripheral blood. The receptors here all came from a human donor in a cohort sampled during active COVID-19.

This sequence joins TRBV3-1 (or the pseudogene TRBV3-2) and TRBJ2-2; the match to TRBD2 covers 8 bases. Germline values: CDR1 LGHDT, CDR2 YNNKEL (reference sequence). The CDR3 contains 16 residues. V dropped 0 bases and J dropped 7; count of bases not matched to a gene: 7. CDR3 bases: TGTGCCAGCAGCCAAGAGTCGGGGGGGCCGTACGGGGAGCTGTTTTTT. The encoded protein is CASSQESGGPYGELFF.

The chain couples TRBV5-1 to TRBJ2-5; 9 bases fit TRBD2. V dropped 4 bases and J dropped 1; count of bases not matched to a gene: 14. This CDR3 has 18 amino acids. Germline V lookup: CDR1 SGHRS, CDR2 YFSETQ. The CDR3 sequence is CASSTRSVTSGAQETQYF. CDR3 sequence (DNA): TGCGCCAGCAGCACCCGCTCAGTGACTAGCGGAGCCCAAGAGACCCAGTACTTC.

The chain recombines TRBV5-4 with TRBJ2-5, with D perhaps TRBD2 (5 bases). Germline loops: CDR1 SGHNT, CDR2 YYREEE (reference sequence). V gave up 0 bases and J gave up 5 bases, with 8 bases separating them. The CDR3 runs to 13 residues. This CDR3 reads CASSLERGETQYF. The CDR3 bases are TGTGCCAGCAGCTTGGAGAGAGGGGAGACCCAGTACTTC. The whole variable domain, filled in from reference TRBV5-4 and TRBJ2-5, reads ETGVTQSPTHLIKTRGQQVTLRCSSQSGHNTVSWYQQALGQGPQFIFQYYREEENGRGNFPPRFSGLQFPNYSSELNVNALELDDSALYLCASSLERGETQYFGPGTRLLVL.

This clone was seen only a few times. The rearrangement links TRBV6-5 to TRBJ1-5; no firm D call. CDR3 length equals 15 residues. In germline, CDR1 is MNHEY, CDR2 SVGAGI. V was trimmed by 6 bases and J by 3 bases, leaving 15 bases between them. The CDR3 nucleotides are TGTGCCAGCAGCCCCGGACTGAACATCAATCAGCCCCAGCATTTT. Its translation: CASSPGLNINQPQHF.